These 18 T cell receptor beta chains were all obtained from the same sample, sequenced in a study of cytomegalovirus exposure and HLA in healthy donors. The PCR was carried out with 60 Vbeta primers and 13 Jbeta primers. Some clones are missing from TCRdb's copy, which holds only in-frame ones; the method was immunoSEQ multiplex PCR. The repertoire holds over 150,000 clones, with roughly three quarters as singletons. Specimen: PBMCs. These receptors all come from a woman under 30 in good health and CMV-seronegative.

The chain combines TRBV6-5 with TRBJ1-1; D unclear. The CDR3 consists of 13 residues. Between the trimmed V and J ends, which lost 4 bases and 1 base, there was a span of 7 bases. Germline CDR1 MNHEY, CDR2 SVGAGI. The CDR3 sequence is CASSSTGNTEAFF. The CDR3 bases are TGTGCCAGCAGTTCAACCGGGAACACTGAAGCTTTCTTT.

The chain couples TRBV2 to TRBJ1-2; no firm D call. Trimming removed 7 bases at V and 2 bases at J, with 14 bases between. The CDR3 length is 14 residues. Germline V gene data show CDR1 as SNHLY and CDR2 as FYNNEI. The CDR3 loop reads CASISVGYNYGYTF. The CDR3 bases are TGTGCCAGCATTAGCGTAGGATACAACTATGGCTACACCTTC.

This clone was detected a few times. The chain carries TRBV7-9 and TRBJ2-5, with a possible D match to TRBD1 (5 bases). The CDR3 is made up of 14 amino acids. The germline V and J ends were trimmed by 0 bases and 2 bases, with 7 bases remaining between them. Germline V CDR1 and CDR2: SEHNR, FQNEAQ (reference sequence). The CDR3 here is CASSLAGVQETQYF. CDR3 bases: TGTGCCAGCAGCTTAGCAGGGGTACAAGAGACCCAGTACTTC.

A note on this clone: The junction and the germline gene differ at one end; a read error may be behind it. The rearrangement links TRBV19 to TRBJ1-5, with a weak D call TRBD1 (5 bases). CDR1 and CDR2 from the germline V gene are LNHDA and SQIVND (reference sequence). There are 17 residues in the CDR3. DNA of the CDR3: TGTGCCAGTAGTATAGGCCCTCGGCGACAGAACTCTCAGCTCCAGCATTTT. This translates into CASSIGPRRQNSQLQHF.

The rearrangement uses TRBV4-3 and TRBJ2-7; a possible D gene is TRBD1 (6 bases). Germline V lookup: CDR1 LGHNA, CDR2 YSLEER. This CDR3 is built from 15 residues. Trimming removed 1 base at V and 3 bases at J, with 13 bases between. The CDR3 bases are TGCGCCAGCAGCCAAGGAAGACAGGTCCACTACGAGCAGTACTTC. Translating gives CASSQGRQVHYEQYF.

V is TRBV9 and J is TRBJ2-1; a weak D match, TRBD2 (6 bases). Trimming removed 1 base at V and 6 bases at J, with 17 bases between. The germline V gene encodes CDR1 SGDLS and CDR2 YYNGEE. The CDR3 has 16 amino acids. The CDR3 DNA sequence: TGTGCCAGCAGCGTACTCTGGGACTGGGGAGTCAATGAGCAGTTCTTC. Its translation: CASSVLWDWGVNEQFF. The whole variable domain, filled in from reference TRBV9 and TRBJ2-1, reads DSGVTQTPKHLITATGQRVTLRCSPRSGDLSVYWYQQSLDQGLQFLIQYYNGEERAKGNILERFSAQQFPDLHSELNLSSLELGDSALYFCASSVLWDWGVNEQFFGPGTRLTVL.

This clone was counted between two and nine times. The rearrangement uses TRBV11-3 and TRBJ2-2; 8 bases fit TRBD2. After removal of 1 base from V and 1 base from J, the junction contained 5 bases not matched to a gene. CDR3 length: 17 residues. Germline V gene data show CDR1 as SGHNT and CDR2 as YENEEA. The DNA of the CDR3 is TGTGCCAGCAGCTTAGTTCGGGAGGGACTGAACACCGGGGAGCTGTTTTTT. Translated: CASSLVREGLNTGELFF.

This clone was seen once. The chain carries TRBV5-1 and TRBJ1-1; TRBD1 matches 10 bases. The CDR3 sequence is 15 residues long. V was clipped by 0 bases and J by 5 bases; unmatched bases: 4. From germline, CDR1 is SGHRS and CDR2 YFSETQ. This CDR3 reads CASSLEGQGGTEAFF. For the CDR3, the DNA is TGCGCCAGCAGCTTGGAAGGACAGGGGGGGACTGAAGCTTTCTTT.

The chain links TRBV6-5 to TRBJ2-1; 9 positions match TRBD1. The CDR3 totals 15 residues. With V trimmed by 6 bases and J by 2 bases, 5 bases remained unmatched. In germline, CDR1 is MNHEY, CDR2 SVGAGI. DNA for the CDR3: TGTGCCAGCAGCCGGGGACAGGGTGCCTACAATGAGCAGTTCTTC. Translated, it gives CASSRGQGAYNEQFF.

The genes are TRBV10-1 and TRBJ1-6, with TRBD1 identical over 7 bases. Germline V gene lookup returns CDR1 WNHNN and CDR2 SYGVQD (reference sequence). The CDR3 is 17 residues long. J was trimmed by 5 bases and V by 2 bases; bases with no gene match: 9. The CDR3 region has the DNA TGCGCCAGCAGTGAGCCGGGCAGGGGGTCAAATAATTCACCCCTCCACTTT. Its protein is CASSEPGRGSNNSPLHF.

The chain uses TRBV7-2 and TRBJ2-3, with 8 positions matching TRBD2. The CDR3 runs 15 residues. CDR1 SGHTA and CDR2 FQGNSA come from the germline V gene. Trimming cost V 8 bases and J 0 bases; bases outside gene matches: 7. CDR3: CASSLGGRSTDTQYF. As DNA, the CDR3 is TGTGCCAGCTCCTTGGGCGGGAGGAGCACAGATACGCAGTATTTT.

The chain couples TRBV2 to TRBJ1-6; D call uncertain. In germline, CDR1 is SNHLY, CDR2 FYNNEI. Trimming shortened V by 0 bases and J by 0 bases, and 9 bases separated the two germline ends. CDR3 length: 17 residues. The CDR3: CASSEARLGSYNSPLHF. CDR3 in DNA: TGTGCCAGCAGTGAAGCGCGGTTGGGCTCCTATAATTCACCCCTCCACTTT. The full variable domain, rest sourced from reference TRBV2 and TRBJ1-6, is EPEVTQTPSHQVTQMGQEVILRCVPISNHLYFYWYRQILGQKVEFLVSFYNNEISEKSEIFDDQFSVERPDGSNFTLKIRSTKLEDSAMYFCASSEARLGSYNSPLHFGNGTRLTVT.

This chain uses TRBV7-9 with TRBJ2-7; TRBD1 agrees at 8 bases. This CDR3 comprises 14 residues. Looked up from germline, CDR1 is SEHNR and CDR2 is FQNEAQ (reference sequence). The junction had 3 bases not matched to a gene; V was cut back by 1 base and J by 4 bases. This CDR3 reads CASSLGRTGYEQYF. As DNA, the CDR3 is TGTGCCAGCAGCTTAGGGAGGACAGGGTACGAGCAGTACTTC.

The count of this clone is one. The chain links TRBV5-6 to TRBJ2-7, with 8 positions matching TRBD2. Germline lookup yields CDR1 SGHDT and CDR2 YYEEEE. V gave up 1 base and J gave up 0 bases; unmatched junction bases: 3. The CDR3 is 15 amino acids. CDR3 nucleotides: TGTGCCAGCAGCTTGCTCGGGACTAGCTCCTACGAGCAGTACTTC. Amino acid sequence: CASSLLGTSSYEQYF.

The chain carries TRBV11-2 and TRBJ1-2; 7 positions agree with TRBD1. Germline trimming cut 5 bases from V and 8 bases from J; bases unmatched to any gene: 8. CDR3 length equals 13 residues. Looked up from germline, CDR1 is SGHAT and CDR2 is FQNNGV. CDR3 DNA sequence: TGTGCCAGCAGCCCCGAGGGGGCAAGGGGCTACACCTTC. Translated, it gives CASSPEGARGYTF. Drawing the rest from reference TRBV11-2 and TRBJ1-2, the complete variable domain is EAGVAQSPRYKIIEKRQSVAFWCNPISGHATLYWYQQILGQGPKLLIQFQNNGVVDDSQLPKDRFSAERLKGVDSTLKIQPAKLEDSAVYLCASSPEGARGYTFGSGTRLTVV.

The CDR3: CASSQALQGAWETQYF. Here the CDR3 DNA reads TGTGCCAGCAGCCAAGCTTTACAGGGGGCTTGGGAGACCCAGTACTTC. The chain employs TRBV4-2 and TRBJ2-5, with 9 bases identical to TRBD1. Germline V gene sequence: CDR1 LGHNA, CDR2 YNFKEQ. The V and J ends lost 1 base and 5 bases, in that order; junction bases with no gene match: 8. There are 16 residues in the CDR3.

This clone was seen only once. The chain has TRBV28 and TRBJ2-5; 14 bases agree with TRBD2. In germline, CDR1 is MDHEN, CDR2 SYDVKM. The V gene end was trimmed by 6 bases and the J gene end by 7 bases; junction bases not matched to a gene: 4. CDR3 length: 14 residues. This CDR3 is CASRMGLAGVTQYF. As DNA, the CDR3 is TGTGCCAGCAGAATGGGACTAGCGGGGGTGACCCAGTACTTC.

This clone was seen only a few times. The rearrangement links TRBV7-2 to TRBJ1-5, with a weak D call TRBD1 (5 bases). The germline CDR1 and CDR2 sequences are SGHTA and FQGNSA. There are 15 residues in the CDR3. V was clipped by 5 bases and J by 0 bases, with 11 bases between them. In DNA, the CDR3 is TGTGCCAGCAGCCCGGGACTCGATAGCAATCAGCCCCAGCATTTT. Translating gives CASSPGLDSNQPQHF.